Presented here are 30 T cell receptor beta chains from one specimen sequenced in a study of shared clonotypes between healthy human individuals. Clones were read by immunoSEQ multiplex PCR, and TCRdb kept only the in-frame ones, dropping some. The table has over a million clones, roughly 75% seen once. Sequencing input: memory CD4+ T cells sorted from blood. Subset of the sample: CD45RA-negative fraction. The receptors here all came from a man aged 18 to 29 in good health.

This clone was detected ten times or more. The chain carries TRBV9 and TRBJ1-2; TRBD1 matches at 7 bases. The junction had 16 bases not matched to a gene; V was cut back by 0 bases and J by 8 bases. This CDR3 has 17 residues. CDR1 is SGDLS and CDR2 is YYNGEE in the germline V gene. CDR3 sequence: CASSVGVGQAAVRGYTF. The CDR3 DNA follows: TGTGCCAGCAGCGTAGGGGTTGGACAGGCGGCGGTAAGAGGCTACACCTTC.

The J gene is TRBJ2-5, the V gene TRBV5-1; D remains ambiguous. V lost 4 bases to trimming and J lost 1 base, with 14 bases between them. The CDR3 is 15 residues long. Germline loops: CDR1 SGHRS, CDR2 YFSETQ. CDR3 region: CASSPIPSSQETQYF. CDR3 sequence (DNA): TGCGCCAGCAGCCCAATACCTAGTAGCCAAGAGACCCAGTACTTC.

Notes on this clone: The junction departs from the called germline gene at one end, perhaps through a read error. V is TRBV4-2 and J is TRBJ2-7, with 7 positions matching TRBD2. Germline lookup yields CDR1 LGHNA and CDR2 YNFKEQ. The CDR3 length is 14 residues. CDR3 nucleotides: TGTGCCAGCAACCAAGATTGGGGGGGCTACGAGCAGTACTTC. Amino acid sequence: CASNQDWGGYEQYF.

Of note for this clone: This same CDR3 is encoded by further DNA sequences in the sample. CDR3: CASSVGVVETQYF. The CDR3 DNA is TGTGCCAGCAGCGTAGGGGTAGTAGAGACCCAGTACTTC. The rearrangement links TRBV9 to TRBJ2-5; D remains ambiguous. The CDR3 is 13 residues long. V gave up 0 bases and J gave up 4 bases, with 7 bases separating them. The V gene's germline CDR1 is SGDLS and CDR2 YYNGEE.

The table lists this clone with many counts. The chain combines TRBV6-1 with TRBJ1-2, with D unclear. The germline V and J ends were trimmed by 0 bases and 4 bases, with 6 bases remaining between them. Germline CDR1 and CDR2: MNHNS and SASEGT. The CDR3 totals 13 residues. CDR3 coding DNA: TGTGCCAGCAGTGAAGCGGCAATCTATGGCTACACCTTC. This encodes CASSEAAIYGYTF.

In regard to this clone: Given a much more abundant clone one base away, this may be a read error. Distinct nucleotide sequences in the sample also encode this CDR3. V and J are TRBV6-6 and TRBJ2-7; D gene uncertain. Trimming cost V 4 bases and J 4 bases, with 5 bases left between them. CDR1 and CDR2 (germline): MNHNY, SVGAGI (reference sequence). CDR3 length equals 11 residues. CDR3 nucleotides: TGTGCCAGCAGTTTAACTTACGAGCAGTACTTC. Protein sequence: CASSLTYEQYF.

This clone has just a few counts. V and J are TRBV18 and TRBJ1-1; 7 nucleotides agree with TRBD1. The J segment lost 1 base and the V segment lost 6 bases, leaving 5 bases of the junction unmatched. Germline V gives CDR1 KGHSH, CDR2 LQKENI. The CDR3 is 14 residues long. CDR3 loop: CASSQDRWNTEAFF. The CDR3 coding sequence is TGTGCCAGCTCTCAGGACAGGTGGAACACTGAAGCTTTCTTT.

The chain links TRBV6-1 to TRBJ1-4, with 8 bases that match TRBD1. This CDR3 contains 15 residues. J lost 0 bases, V lost 7 bases, and 4 bases had no gene match. CDR1 is MNHNS and CDR2 is SASEGT in the germline V gene. The CDR3 spells CASIRGQATNEKLFF. The CDR3 bases are TGTGCCAGCATTCGGGGACAGGCAACTAATGAAAAACTGTTTTTT.

With respect to this clone: Different DNA sequences within this sample yield the same CDR3. The chain has TRBV7-2 and TRBJ2-5; maybe TRBD1 (5 bases). Germline V gene lookup returns CDR1 SGHTA and CDR2 FQGNSA. CDR3 length: 14 amino acids. V lost 1 base and J lost 5, with 11 bases in between. The DNA for the CDR3 is TGTGCCAGCAGCTTAGGTTTAGCAGGGGAGACCCAGTACTTC. Its translation: CASSLGLAGETQYF.

The chain couples TRBV19 to TRBJ2-7, with D possibly being TRBD2 (5 bases). The CDR3 spans 13 residues. Trimming pared 6 bases from V and 7 bases from J, leaving 16 bases between. Per the germline V gene, CDR1 is LNHDA and CDR2 is SQIVND (reference sequence). This CDR3 reads CASRHTTPGEQYF. The CDR3 DNA sequence: TGTGCCAGTAGACACACAACCCCGGGGGAGCAGTACTTC.

The chain combines TRBV9 with TRBJ2-6; TRBD1 matches at 7 bases. Germline CDR1 reads SGDLS; CDR2 reads YYNGEE. With V trimmed by 2 bases and J by 0 bases, 5 bases remained unmatched. The CDR3 extends over 17 amino acids. The CDR3 here is CASSVGQRSSGANVLTF. The DNA for the CDR3 is TGTGCCAGCAGCGTGGGACAGAGAAGCTCTGGGGCCAACGTCCTGACTTTC.

The CDR3 is CASSLRQGLTDTQYF. The CDR3, as DNA: TGTGCCAGCAGTTTGAGACAGGGTTTAACAGATACGCAGTATTTT. This rearrangement joins TRBV27 to TRBJ2-3; TRBD1 aligns across 7 bases. There are 15 residues in the CDR3. CDR1 is MNHEY, CDR2 SMNVEV, per germline (reference sequence). Germline trimming cut 3 bases from V and 3 bases from J; bases unmatched to any gene: 6.

This chain connects TRBV11-1 to TRBJ2-2; D uncertain. The V and J ends lost 1 base and 0 bases respectively, with 6 bases between them. Germline values: CDR1 SGHAT, CDR2 FQDESV (reference sequence). The CDR3 is made up of 15 amino acids. The CDR3 bases are TGTGCCAGCAGCTTAGGTCAGACGAACACCGGGGAGCTGTTTTTT. Amino acid sequence: CASSLGQTNTGELFF.

The V and J genes are TRBV7-9 and TRBJ2-3; 8 bases align to TRBD2. The CDR3 spans 14 residues. Germline CDR1 is SEHNR and CDR2 is FQNEAQ (reference sequence). The junction had 7 bases not matched to a gene; V was cut back by 6 bases and J by 5 bases. The CDR3 region has the DNA TGTGCCAGCAGTGGGAAAGCGGGAGAAGATACGCAGTATTTT. Translation gives CASSGKAGEDTQYF.

J is TRBJ2-2 and V is TRBV9, with D perhaps assigned TRBD1 or TRBD2 (6 bases each). V was cut by 6 bases and J by 5 bases, with 14 bases left in between. From germline, CDR1 is SGDLS and CDR2 YYNGEE. The CDR3 sequence is 14 residues long. In nucleotides, the CDR3 is TGTGCCAGCATGCGAGGGGGGACAACCGGGGAGCTGTTTTTT. It codes for CASMRGGTTGELFF.

The chain carries TRBV7-2 and TRBJ2-7, with 9 bases lining up with TRBD1. This CDR3 spans 15 amino acids. J gave up 0 bases and V 5 bases, and 5 bases lay outside the gene matches. Germline CDR1 is SGHTA and CDR2 is FQGNSA. In nucleotides, the CDR3 is TGTGCCAGCAGCGCCGGACAGGGGCTCTCCTACGAGCAGTACTTC. As protein: CASSAGQGLSYEQYF. The variable domain in full, with the rest retrieved from reference TRBV7-2 and TRBJ2-7, is GAGVSQSPSNKVTEKGKDVELRCDPISGHTALYWYRQSLGQGLEFLIYFQGNSAPDKSGLPSDRFSAERTGGSVSTLTIQRTQQEDSAVYLCASSAGQGLSYEQYFGPGTRLTVT.

This clone was observed once. The chain couples TRBV19 to TRBJ2-2; 8 bases map to TRBD1. Germline trimming cut 4 bases from V and 4 bases from J; bases unmatched to any gene: 2. CDR1 is LNHDA and CDR2 is SQIVND in the germline V gene (reference sequence). The CDR3 runs 14 residues. The CDR3 DNA reads as TGTGCCAGTAGTACAGGGGGCTTCACCGGGGAGCTGTTTTTT. This encodes CASSTGGFTGELFF. The complete variable domain, with remaining parts taken from reference TRBV19 and TRBJ2-2, reads DGGITQSPKYLFRKEGQNVTLSCEQNLNHDAMYWYRQDPGQGLRLIYYSQIVNDFQKGDIAEGYSVSREKKESFPLTVTSAQKNPTAFYLCASSTGGFTGELFFGEGSRLTVL.

The chain couples TRBV12-5 to TRBJ1-2; D is ambiguous. This CDR3 comprises 16 residues. Germline-derived CDR1 and CDR2 are LGHNT and FRNRAP. Trimming took 0 bases from V and 0 from J, leaving 11 bases between them. CDR3 sequence (DNA): TGTGCTAGTGGTTTGGTACCATCCGAAGCTAACTATGGCTACACCTTC. Its protein is CASGLVPSEANYGYTF.

The rearrangement links TRBV2 to TRBJ2-5; D perhaps matches TRBD1 (6 bases). V gave up 10 bases and J gave up 5 bases, with 17 bases separating them. The CDR3 totals 13 residues. Germline V gene sequence: CDR1 SNHLY, CDR2 FYNNEI. The CDR3 loop is CATTEDSGETQYF. The CDR3 DNA reads TGTGCCACCACCGAGGACAGTGGTGAGACCCAGTACTTC.

The chain combines TRBV7-2 with TRBJ1-4, with 7 bases identical to TRBD1. This CDR3 is built from 16 residues. Trimming at V came to 6 bases and at J to 3 bases, leaving 10 bases not matched to a gene. The V gene's germline CDR1 is SGHTA and CDR2 FQGNSA. In DNA, the CDR3 is TGTGCCAGCAGAGAGCGACAGGGATCGTCTAATGAAAAACTGTTTTTT. Translation: CASRERQGSSNEKLFF.

This clone was recorded once. CDR3 bases: TGCGCCAGCAGCTCAGGAATGGCGGCGTCTGGGGCCAACGTCCTGACTTTC. As protein: CASSSGMAASGANVLTF. The chain links TRBV5-1 to TRBJ2-6; D unresolved. The germline V and J ends were trimmed by 3 bases and 1 base, with 14 bases remaining between them. Germline assignment: CDR1 SGHRS and CDR2 YFSETQ. This CDR3 contains 17 residues.

The V call is TRBV7-9, the J call TRBJ1-1; D might be TRBD1 (6 bases). The germline V and J ends were trimmed by 5 bases and 4 bases, with 20 bases remaining between them. Germline CDR1 and CDR2: SEHNR and FQNEAQ (reference sequence). The CDR3 covers 16 residues. CDR3 loop: CASSPRANRVSTEAFF. Here the CDR3 DNA reads TGTGCCAGCAGCCCAAGGGCAAACAGGGTGAGCACTGAAGCTTTCTTT.

A note on this clone: This CDR3 is also generated by other DNA sequences in the sample. The chain uses TRBV5-1 and TRBJ1-2; 7 bases fit TRBD1. J gave up 5 bases and V 5 bases, and 3 bases lay outside the gene matches. CDR1 SGHRS and CDR2 YFSETQ come from the germline V gene. This CDR3 has 12 amino acids. CDR3 amino acids: CASSRDSYGYTF. As DNA, the CDR3 is TGCGCCAGCAGTAGGGACAGTTATGGCTACACCTTC.

The chain carries TRBV7-2 and TRBJ2-1, with TRBD2 matching 8 bases. CDR3 length: 16 amino acids. V dropped 5 bases and J dropped 0; count of bases not matched to a gene: 6. CDR1 is SGHTA, CDR2 FQGNSA, per germline. The CDR3 DNA follows: TGTGCCAGCAGCGAAGTTAGCGGGGTCTCCTACAATGAGCAGTTCTTC. Protein: CASSEVSGVSYNEQFF.

CDR3 amino acids: CASTTSGRAYNEQFF. Written as DNA, the CDR3 is TGTGCCAGCACCACTAGCGGGAGGGCCTACAATGAGCAGTTCTTC. The chain carries TRBV7-6 and TRBJ2-1; the match to TRBD2 covers 13 bases. The V segment lost 7 bases and the J segment 2 bases; nucleotides outside the gene matches: 2. Per germline, CDR1 SGHVS and CDR2 FNYEAQ. This CDR3 is 15 amino acids long.

This clone was picked up one time. This chain links TRBV11-2 with TRBJ2-5; D is uncertain. The CDR3 runs 14 residues. Looked up from germline, CDR1 is SGHAT and CDR2 is FQNNGV. The V end lost 3 bases, the J end lost 0 bases, and 8 bases lay between the germline ends. CDR3 protein: CASSFIRNQETQYF. DNA of the CDR3: TGTGCCAGCAGCTTTATCCGTAACCAAGAGACCCAGTACTTC.

The V and J genes are TRBV27 and TRBJ2-2, with D possibly being TRBD1 (6 bases). CDR1 and CDR2 (germline): MNHEY, SMNVEV (reference sequence). The CDR3 totals 21 residues. V lost 11 bases to trimming and J lost 0 bases, with 34 bases between them. The CDR3 reads CAEPPKLTLDRFRSNTGELFF. Written as DNA, the CDR3 is TGTGCCGAACCCCCAAAACTGACCTTAGACAGGTTTCGATCGAACACCGGGGAGCTGTTTTTT.

The chain employs TRBV4-3 and TRBJ1-1; unclear D gene. The germline V and J ends were trimmed by 2 bases and 4 bases, with 8 bases remaining between them. There are 13 residues in the CDR3. CDR1 and CDR2 from the germline V gene are LGHNA and YSLEER. The CDR3 protein is CASSQTRSTEAFF. DNA for the CDR3: TGCGCCAGCAGCCAAACAAGGTCCACTGAAGCTTTCTTT.

The chain couples TRBV5-6 to TRBJ2-4, with D uncertain. V lost 2 bases to trimming and J lost 3 bases, with 12 bases between them. This CDR3 is built from 15 residues. Per the germline V gene, CDR1 is SGHDT and CDR2 is YYEEEE. CDR3 region: CASSFDVGSKNIQYF. Here the CDR3 DNA reads TGTGCCAGCAGCTTTGATGTAGGAAGCAAAAACATTCAGTACTTC.

The chain uses TRBV6-5 and TRBJ2-5; tentative D call: TRBD2 (5 bases). This CDR3 has 13 residues. Germline-derived CDR1 and CDR2 are MNHEY and SVGAGI. V shed 8 bases and J shed 2 bases, with 12 bases lying between them. CDR3 residues: CASGLAIQETQYF. For the CDR3, the DNA is TGTGCCAGCGGTCTAGCTATACAAGAGACCCAGTACTTC.